Listed below are T cell receptor beta chains from one sample, sequenced in a study of blood T cell repertoires in COVID-19. Repertoires were generated with immunoSEQ multiplex PCR, while TCRdb's copy carries only in-frame clones and drops some. The table shows a few hundred thousand clones, with 86% occurring only once. Specimen: peripheral blood. These receptors were taken from a young man with active or convalescent COVID-19. The CDR3 runs from the conserved cysteine through the conserved F or W. D genes are given only for firm matches. Clone size, where shown, is once, few, many, or a class for clones that have expanded.

CDR3 protein: CASSQGATGTVNEQFF; CDR3 DNA: TGCGCCAGCAGCCAAGGTGCGACAGGGACGGTGAATGAGCAGTTCTTC; clone size: NA; V gene: TRBV4-3; J gene: TRBJ2-1; D gene: TRBD1
CDR3 protein: CATSRDIRETGELFF; CDR3 DNA: TGTGCCACCAGCAGAGATATACGGGAGACCGGGGAGCTGTTTTTT; clone size: NA; V gene: TRBV15; J gene: TRBJ2-2; D gene: NA
CDR3 protein: CARGQGGTEAFF; CDR3 DNA: TGTGCCAGGGGACAGGGAGGCACTGAAGCTTTCTTT; clone size: NA; V gene: TRBV2; J gene: TRBJ1-1; D gene: TRBD1
CDR3 protein: CASSPPGGQRWVNIQYF; CDR3 DNA: TGTGCCAGCAGTCCCCCAGGGGGCCAGAGATGGGTAAACATTCAGTACTTC; clone size: few; V gene: TRBV2; J gene: TRBJ2-4; D gene: TRBD1
CDR3 protein: CASSIVASGSYEQYF; CDR3 DNA: TGTGCCAGTAGTATAGTGGCTAGCGGGAGTTACGAGCAGTACTTC; clone size: NA; V gene: TRBV19; J gene: TRBJ2-7; D gene: TRBD2
CDR3 protein: CASSFQGGEQYF; CDR3 DNA: TGTGCCAGCAGCTTTCAGGGAGGCGAGCAGTACTTC; clone size: few; V gene: TRBV5-6; J gene: TRBJ2-7; D gene: NA
CDR3 protein: CASSRDRAQFIRDLPYEQYF; CDR3 DNA: TGTGCCAGCAGTAGGGACAGGGCCCAATTCATCCGGGACCTACCCTACGAGCAGTACTTC; clone size: NA; V gene: TRBV28; J gene: TRBJ2-7; D gene: TRBD1
CDR3 protein: CASSLNEGYEQYF; CDR3 DNA: TGTGCCAGCAGCTTAAATGAGGGCTACGAGCAGTACTTC; clone size: NA; V gene: TRBV11-1; J gene: TRBJ2-7; D gene: NA
CDR3 protein: CASRYPREGDYEQYF; CDR3 DNA: TGCGCCAGCAGATACCCCAGGGAAGGGGACTACGAGCAGTACTTC; clone size: NA; V gene: TRBV5-1; J gene: TRBJ2-7; D gene: NA
CDR3 protein: CSVERSGETQYF; CDR3 DNA: TGCAGCGTTGAGAGGTCCGGGGAGACCCAGTACTTC; clone size: NA; V gene: TRBV29-1; J gene: TRBJ2-5; D gene: NA
CDR3 protein: CASSQDLADSGNTIYF; CDR3 DNA: TGCGCCAGCAGCCAAGATCTGGCAGACTCTGGAAACACCATATATTTT; clone size: NA; V gene: TRBV4-3; J gene: TRBJ1-3; D gene: NA
CDR3 protein: CAVGKRSGRNTGELFF; CDR3 DNA: TGTGCCGTAGGGAAGAGGAGCGGGCGAAACACCGGGGAGCTGTTTTTT; clone size: NA; V gene: TRBV19; J gene: TRBJ2-2; D gene: NA
CDR3 protein: CASSLTGGQAAFF; CDR3 DNA: TGTGCCAGCAGCCTCACAGGGGGTCAGGCAGCTTTCTTT; clone size: NA; V gene: TRBV9; J gene: TRBJ1-1; D gene: TRBD1
CDR3 protein: CASSSRTRTGAGEQYF; CDR3 DNA: TGTGCCAGCAGCTCCCGGACGAGGACAGGGGCCGGCGAGCAGTACTTC; clone size: NA; V gene: TRBV7-2; J gene: TRBJ2-7; D gene: TRBD1
CDR3 protein: CASSLNPGEGQPQHF; CDR3 DNA: TGTGCCAGCAGTTTAAATCCGGGGGAAGGTCAGCCCCAGCATTTT; clone size: once; V gene: TRBV28; J gene: TRBJ1-5; D gene: NA
CDR3 protein: CASSLRQGRGYTF; CDR3 DNA: TGTGCCAGCAGTCTCCGACAGGGGCGCGGCTACACCTTC; clone size: NA; V gene: TRBV6-5; J gene: TRBJ1-2; D gene: TRBD1
CDR3 protein: CASSDRGLTGELFF; CDR3 DNA: TGCGCCAGCAGCGATAGGGGGCTCACCGGGGAGCTGTTTTTT; clone size: few; V gene: TRBV10-1; J gene: TRBJ2-2; D gene: TRBD1